The present T cell receptor beta chain was sequenced within a study of T cell changes during pregnancy in multiple sclerosis. The CDR3 spans 15 residues. Germline CDR1 is SNHLY and CDR2 is FYNNEI. V lost 7 bases to trimming and J lost 0 bases; unmatched junction nucleotides: 6. The method was immunoSEQ multiplex PCR; TCRdb's version includes in-frame clones alone and lacks a portion of them. The table shows roughly 53,000 clones, with roughly 92% occurring only once. The input for sequencing was CD4+ T cells from peripheral blood mononuclear cells, taken in the second trimester of pregnancy. This chain uses TRBV2 with TRBJ2-1; 7 bases match TRBD1. The clonotype was recovered from a female donor in good health, enrolled as a control in a pregnancy study. CDR3 DNA sequence: TGTGCCAGCACCACGACAGGGAGCTCCTACAATGAGCAGTTCTTC. The encoded protein is CASTTTGSSYNEQFF.